This TCR beta chain is from a study of blood T cell repertoires in COVID-19. Study in general: Samples came from the United States, Italy and Spain, spanning acute and convalescent COVID-19. PBMCs, B-cell-depleted T cells, or T cells were the source of the cDNA or gDNA that made up the material.

Authors' processing steps: Estimated nucleated cell counts came from reference gene primer amplification. Clones were sequenced by immunoSEQ multiplex PCR, and TCRdb holds only the in-frame ones, with some missing. D and trimming come from the DNA, and the V and J calls and clone size come from that table. Among some 400,000 clones, around 84% were seen once, and the ten largest hold under 3%. The TCR comes from a human donor in a cohort sampled during active COVID-19. Sequenced material: peripheral blood.

CDR3 loop: CASSSTGILYNEQFF. CDR3 nucleotide sequence: TGTGCCAGCTCCTCGACCGGGATTTTATACAATGAGCAGTTCTTC. The gene calls are TRBV6-5 and TRBJ2-1, with TRBD2 as a possible D gene (5 bases). Germline CDR1 and CDR2: MNHEY and SVGAGI. CDR3 size: 15 residues. V was shortened by 8 bases and J by 4 bases, with 18 bases between the two germline ends.